Described below is a single TCR beta chain sequence and its context. The antigen remains undetermined. This sample is drawn from a study of siplizumab effects on memory and regulatory T cells. Regarding the study as a whole: Mean Treg-derived proportions of mappable alloreactive CD4+ clones were less than 75% for siplizumab and around 30% for controls. Naive T cells looked more diverse than memory cells and looked like major alloresponse contributors. Siplizumab produced a significant reduction in alloreactive sequences that were traceable to unstimulated CD4+ memory cells. Whether proliferating Tregs in siplizumab cultures suppress was not functionally confirmed.

The method was immunoSEQ multiplex PCR; TCRdb's version includes in-frame clones alone and lacks a portion of them. The sample lists approximately 120,000 clones; 92% were seen once. This CDR3 comprises 21 residues. Germline V gives CDR1 SGHTA, CDR2 FQGTGA. Trimming pared 3 bases from V and 1 base from J, leaving 27 bases between. This TCR derives from a human donor in good health. The chain has TRBV7-3 and TRBJ1-4; possibly TRBD1 for D (6 bases). The material sequenced was Tregs sorted from blood. The CDR3 here is CASSFSRAGTTPVETNEKLFF. In DNA form, the CDR3 reads TGTGCCAGCAGCTTCAGTAGAGCCGGGACAACTCCTGTTGAAACTAATGAAAAACTGTTTTTT. The whole variable domain, filled in from reference TRBV7-3 and TRBJ1-4, reads GAGVSQTPSNKVTEKGKYVELRCDPISGHTALYWYRQSLGQGPEFLIYFQGTGAADDSGLPNDRFFAVRPEGSVSTLKIQRTERGDSAVYLCASSFSRAGTTPVETNEKLFFGSGTQLSVL.